Following are 19 T cell receptor beta chains from one sample sequenced in a study of low-dose radiotherapy and immunotherapy resistance in tumors. TRAV- and TRBV-specific primers primed first-strand cDNA, covering alpha and beta chains. PCR amplification of the TCRs was performed with Phusion for 20 PCR cycles, and it relied on a constant-region primer together with a V-primer adapter. TCRdb used MiXCR to reprocess the reads, holding one entry per CDR3 protein. The repertoire has some 10,000 distinct CDR3 sequences, roughly three quarters of them found once; the top ten carry roughly 7%. These receptors all stem from a human donor with advanced metastatic prostate, ovarian, gallbladder or colorectal cancer (not recorded which). This table probably holds off-target reads from a library built for another chain.

The chain couples TRBV3-1 to TRBJ2-1; 10 bases line up with TRBD2. Per the germline V gene, CDR1 is LGHDT and CDR2 is YNNKEL (reference sequence). CDR3 length equals 17 residues. The V segment lost 4 bases and the J segment 8 bases; nucleotides outside the gene matches: 14. The CDR3 coding sequence is TGTGCCAGCAGCCCAAGACCGCGGGCTAGCGGGGGATATGAGCAGTTCTTC. This translates into CASSPRPRASGGYEQFF.

This sequence joins TRBV5-1 and TRBJ2-7; TRBD2 might be the D (6 bases). The CDR3 contains 15 residues. Germline CDR1 SGHRS, CDR2 YFSETQ. V was shortened by 0 bases and J by 3 bases, with 13 bases between the two germline ends. The DNA of the CDR3 is TGCGCCAGCAGCTTGGTTTCGGGCGGGAACTACGAGCAGTACTTC. This translates into CASSLVSGGNYEQYF.

The chain carries TRBV27 and TRBJ2-1, with 11 bases identical to TRBD2. This CDR3 is built from 17 residues. The V segment lost 2 bases and the J segment 12 bases; nucleotides outside the gene matches: 15. From germline, CDR1 is MNHEY and CDR2 SMNVEV (reference sequence). The CDR3 is CASSLEGPGLAAVGQFF. Here the CDR3 DNA reads TGTGCCAGCAGTTTAGAGGGCCCGGGACTAGCGGCGGTGGGGCAGTTCTTC.

The V call is TRBV5-1, the J call TRBJ2-1; D might be TRBD2 (5 bases). Germline V gives CDR1 SGHRS, CDR2 YFSETQ. The CDR3 has 17 residues. Trimming pared 3 bases from V and 0 bases from J, leaving 16 bases between. CDR3 bases: TGCGCCAGCAGCTACCGGAACAACGGGAACTCCTACAATGAGCAGTTCTTC. It specifies CASSYRNNGNSYNEQFF.

The chain employs TRBV7-2 and TRBJ2-7, with unresolved D. Germline V lookup: CDR1 SGHTA, CDR2 FQGNSA. V gave up 1 base and J gave up 1 base, with 5 bases separating them. The CDR3 spans 13 residues. The CDR3 reads CASSLERSYEQYF. The CDR3 bases are TGTGCCAGCAGCTTAGAACGGTCCTACGAGCAGTACTTC.

This chain's CDR3 is CSVEGGRGQDEAFF. CDR3 coding DNA: TGCAGCGTTGAAGGCGGCAGGGGGCAGGATGAAGCTTTCTTT. The chain is built from TRBV29-1 and TRBJ1-1; 8 bases fit TRBD1. The J segment lost 7 bases and the V segment lost 1 base, leaving 8 bases of the junction unmatched. The germline CDR1 and CDR2 sequences are SQVTM and ANQGSEA. CDR3 size: 14 residues.

The chain employs TRBV12-3 or TRBV12-4 and TRBJ1-5; the D is unclear. The ends were cut back, 6 bases at V and 3 bases at J, with 15 bases in the middle. The CDR3 has 15 residues. The DNA of the CDR3 is TGTGCCAGCAGCCCCGTACAAGGGCTCAATCAGCCCCAGCATTTT. Residues: CASSPVQGLNQPQHF.

The chain joins TRBV3-1 to TRBJ2-7; tentatively, D is TRBD1 (5 bases). The CDR3 contains 12 residues. The V gene lost 4 bases and the J gene lost 5 bases, with 9 bases spanning the gap. Germline assignment: CDR1 LGHDT and CDR2 YNNKEL (reference sequence). The CDR3 DNA reads TGTGCCAGCAGCCGCTTAGGGGACGAGCAGTACTTC. It yields the protein CASSRLGDEQYF.

This clonotype was seen just once. The chain combines TRBV7-2 with TRBJ1-1; no definite D call. V gave up 8 bases and J gave up 0 bases, with 10 bases separating them. The CDR3 extends over 13 amino acids. Per the germline V gene, CDR1 is SGHTA and CDR2 is FQGNSA. The CDR3 loop reads CASALGLNTEAFF. The CDR3 region has the DNA TGTGCCAGCGCCCTGGGCCTGAACACTGAAGCTTTCTTT.

The CDR3 spells CASSFGTSGSTHEQYF. The DNA of the CDR3 is TGTGCCAGCAGTTTCGGTACTAGCGGGAGTACCCACGAGCAGTACTTC. The chain carries TRBV27 and TRBJ2-7; TRBD2 matches 11 bases. The CDR3 has 16 amino acids. Germline assignment: CDR1 MNHEY and CDR2 SMNVEV (reference sequence). The V segment lost 3 bases and the J segment 5 bases; nucleotides outside the gene matches: 9.

This clonotype has only a few counts. The chain recombines TRBV24-1 with TRBJ2-5, with D unresolved. The germline V gene encodes CDR1 KGHDR and CDR2 SFDVKD. The CDR3 loop spans 14 amino acids. The ends were cut back, 5 bases at V and 1 base at J, with 10 bases in the middle. CDR3 sequence reads: CATSGVPPQETQYF. CDR3 DNA: TGTGCCACCAGTGGCGTCCCTCCCCAAGAGACCCAGTACTTC.

The genes are TRBV7-2 and TRBJ2-7; D gene unclear. Trimming pared 4 bases from V and 3 bases from J, leaving 16 bases between. The CDR3 consists of 15 residues. Germline CDR1 SGHTA, CDR2 FQGNSA. CDR3 coding DNA: TGTGCCAGCAGCTCGACACCGGGCAGCAACTACGAGCAGTACTTC. Translating gives CASSSTPGSNYEQYF.

The rearrangement uses TRBV5-4 and TRBJ1-3; D uncertain. The CDR3 loop spans 14 amino acids. CDR1 SGHNT and CDR2 YYREEE come from the germline V gene (reference sequence). Trimming removed 4 bases at V and 4 bases at J, with 12 bases between. CDR3 loop: CASSPLAGGNTIYF. The DNA of the CDR3 is TGTGCCAGCAGCCCTCTTGCGGGCGGAAACACCATATATTTT.

This sequence joins TRBV20-1 and TRBJ2-3; 7 positions agree with TRBD2. The CDR3 is 15 amino acids. Trimming cost V 0 bases and J 4 bases; bases outside gene matches: 7. Germline-derived CDR1 and CDR2 are DFQATT and SNEGSKA (reference sequence). The CDR3 sequence: CSARDWEGAPDTQYF. Here the CDR3 DNA reads TGCAGTGCTAGAGATTGGGAGGGCGCCCCAGATACGCAGTATTTT.

The chain employs TRBV5-4 and TRBJ2-5; tentative D call: TRBD2 (6 bases). Germline CDR1 reads SGHNT; CDR2 reads YYREEE (reference sequence). Trimming stripped 1 base from V and 2 bases from J, with 9 bases between. The CDR3 sequence is 14 residues long. The CDR3 DNA follows: TGTGCCAGCAGCTTGAGGAGGGGACAAGAGACCCAGTACTTC. Translation gives CASSLRRGQETQYF.

The chain employs TRBV6-5 and TRBJ1-4, with TRBD1 matching over 9 bases. The CDR3 is 16 amino acids. Germline loops: CDR1 MNHEY, CDR2 SVGAGI. V was clipped by 2 bases and J by 8 bases; unmatched bases: 9. The chain's CDR3 is CASSYGTGNQGEKLFF. The CDR3, as DNA: TGTGCCAGCAGTTACGGGACAGGGAATCAAGGGGAAAAACTGTTTTTT.

The chain employs TRBV5-4 and TRBJ1-1; the D gene is possibly TRBD1 (6 bases). From germline, CDR1 is SGHNT and CDR2 YYREEE (reference sequence). The CDR3 is made up of 14 amino acids. V was shortened by 6 bases and J by 6 bases, with 18 bases between the two germline ends. The CDR3 DNA sequence: TGTGCCAGCACCTCGAAGGGGGTGCGGGCTGAAGCTTTCTTT. Amino acids: CASTSKGVRAEAFF.

The chain joins TRBV7-9 to TRBJ2-2; 7 bases match TRBD1. Looked up from germline, CDR1 is SEHNR and CDR2 is FQNEAQ (reference sequence). The V segment lost 6 bases and the J segment 1 base; nucleotides outside the gene matches: 8. The CDR3 length is 16 residues. This CDR3 is CASSPTGAQNTGELFF. The DNA for the CDR3 is TGTGCCAGCAGTCCCACAGGGGCCCAGAACACCGGGGAGCTGTTTTTT.

The V and J genes are TRBV4-2 and TRBJ2-7; 7 nucleotides agree with TRBD2. The CDR3 runs to 19 residues. J lost 2 bases, V lost 3 bases, and 19 bases had no gene match. Germline V gene lookup returns CDR1 LGHNA and CDR2 YNFKEQ. CDR3 nucleotides: TGTGCCAGCAGCCACGCCGGGGGATACTCTAGCGGCCGTACCTACGAGCAGTACTTC. Its protein is CASSHAGGYSSGRTYEQYF.